This passage covers 14 T cell receptor beta chains from one sample sequenced in a study of vaccination and CD4 T cells after COVID-19 (dated by TCRdb to between 2021 and 2022). The library was produced with PCR. Data came from an Illumina iSeq 100. TCR sequencing of DNA from cultured CD4+ T cells used the Oncomine TCR Beta short-read assay at the Johns Hopkins FTIC core. TCRdb reanalyzed the raw reads on its own, using fastp at Q25 for trimming and MiXCR for clone calling, and kept in-frame beta chains. Entries are consolidated by CDR3 protein sequence, retaining the most common genes and DNA. For this sample the table gives some 15,000 distinct CDR3 sequences, of which 65% to 80% were detected only once. Clones ranked in the top ten supply under 13% of the sample. These receptors lack a known antigen. What the treatment or condition label conveys for this sample: roughly ten-day PBMC culture with coronavirus spike peptide pools or control peptides (ViraFEST assay).

Input material: CD4+ T cells from blood, cultured in vitro. The receptors stem from a human donor who had recovered from COVID-19.

This chain connects TRBV7-2 to TRBJ2-5; either TRBD1 or TRBD2 may fit D (5 bases each). Deletions cut 4 bases from V and 5 bases from J, with 14 bases between. Germline V gives CDR1 SGHTA, CDR2 FQGNSA. This CDR3 has 14 residues. The CDR3 DNA follows: TGTGCCAGCAGCTCCCCGAGGGGTCTGGAGACCCAGTACTTC. It is translated as CASSSPRGLETQYF.

The V gene is TRBV6-1, the J gene TRBJ2-5; 7 bases agree with TRBD1. V shed 7 bases, J shed 9 bases, and the junction held 17 bases outside the gene matches. The CDR3 contains 15 residues. CDR1 and CDR2 (germline): MNHNS, SASEGT. The DNA of the CDR3 is TGTGCCAGCAACTCCCCCCGGGACAGCAAGAGAGCCCAGTACTTC. It encodes CASNSPRDSKRAQYF.

The chain joins TRBV7-2 to TRBJ1-1, with TRBD1 matching over 10 bases. V lost 4 bases to trimming and J lost 4 bases; unmatched junction nucleotides: 6. This CDR3 has 15 residues. Looked up from germline, CDR1 is SGHTA and CDR2 is FQGNSA. The CDR3 coding sequence is TGTGCCAGCAGCTGGAAGGGACAGGGGAGCACTGAAGCTTTCTTT. Amino acid sequence: CASSWKGQGSTEAFF.

The J gene is TRBJ1-5, the V gene TRBV20-1; TRBD1 might be the D (6 bases). The CDR3 is 15 residues long. CDR1 is DFQATT and CDR2 is SNEGSKA in the germline V gene (reference sequence). Between the trimmed V and J ends, which lost 3 bases and 1 base, there was a span of 13 bases. The CDR3 protein is CSARVNRASNQPQHF. The CDR3 coding sequence is TGCAGTGCTAGGGTAAACAGGGCGAGCAATCAGCCCCAGCATTTT.

In the case of this clonotype: In this CDR3 the conserved last residue, phenylalanine or tryptophan, is missing, so a read error is likely. The V call is TRBV25-1, the J call TRBJ1-5; perhaps TRBD1 as D (5 bases). Looked up from germline, CDR1 is MGHDK and CDR2 is SYGVNS. V was cut by 4 bases and J by 0 bases, with 10 bases left in between. CDR3 length equals 15 residues. CDR3 sequence reads: CASSAGRYSNQPQHI. In DNA, the CDR3 is TGTGCCAGCAGTGCAGGGCGGTATAGCAATCAGCCCCAGCATATT.

J is TRBJ2-7 and V is TRBV6-1; 9 nucleotides match TRBD2. V shed 6 bases and J 0 bases; nucleotides not matched to a gene: 21. The CDR3 sequence is 20 residues long. Germline V gives CDR1 MNHNS, CDR2 SASEGT. CDR3 coding DNA: TGTGCCAGCAGCGCGTATCCACTTCTCGCTAGCGGGAATATCTCCTACGAGCAGTACTTC. Translated: CASSAYPLLASGNISYEQYF.

This chain connects TRBV20-1 to TRBJ2-5, with 7 bases identical to TRBD2. J gave up 5 bases and V 0 bases, and 12 bases lay outside the gene matches. The V gene's germline CDR1 is DFQATT and CDR2 SNEGSKA (reference sequence). The CDR3 is 16 amino acids. The CDR3 loop is CSARDGEGILWETQYF. CDR3 sequence (DNA): TGCAGTGCTAGAGATGGGGAGGGTATTTTATGGGAGACCCAGTACTTC.

DNA for the CDR3: TGTGCCACCAGTGATTTGAGGGGAACAGGGGCCTACGGGGAGCTGTTTTTT. This encodes CATSDLRGTGAYGELFF. The chain couples TRBV24-1 to TRBJ2-2; 7 nucleotides line up with TRBD1. There are 17 residues in the CDR3. V dropped 0 bases and J dropped 7; count of bases not matched to a gene: 10. The V gene's germline CDR1 is KGHDR and CDR2 SFDVKD.

This chain uses TRBV6-2 or TRBV6-3 with TRBJ1-2, with D perhaps matching TRBD1 (5 bases). The CDR3 is 13 amino acids. V gave up 4 bases and J gave up 0 bases, with 6 bases separating them. Germline V CDR1 and CDR2: MNHEY, SVGEGT. The CDR3 reads CASSSRANYGYTF. CDR3 sequence (DNA): TGTGCCAGCAGTTCCAGGGCTAACTATGGCTACACCTTC.

CDR3 sequence reads: CASSLQDRPTLNTEAFF. The CDR3 nucleotides read TGTGCCAGCAGCTTACAGGACAGACCCACGCTGAACACTGAAGCTTTCTTT. The gene calls are TRBV7-2 and TRBJ1-1; the D gene is possibly TRBD1 (6 bases). The CDR3 is made up of 17 amino acids. Germline values: CDR1 SGHTA, CDR2 FQGNSA. V was clipped by 2 bases and J by 0 bases, with 16 bases between them. Looking up the rest from reference TRBV7-2 and TRBJ1-1 gives the full variable domain: GAGVSQSPSNKVTEKGKDVELRCDPISGHTALYWYRQSLGQGLEFLIYFQGNSAPDKSGLPSDRFSAERTGGSVSTLTIQRTQQEDSAVYLCASSLQDRPTLNTEAFFGQGTRLTVV.

This clonotype was picked up one time. The chain recombines TRBV7-2 with TRBJ2-1, with 8 bases that match TRBD1. From germline, CDR1 is SGHTA and CDR2 FQGNSA. Losses at the gene ends were 0 bases for V and 2 bases for J; bases not matched to a gene: 12. The CDR3 is 19 residues long. CDR3 coding DNA: TGTGCCAGCAGCTTAGCCTTTTTCACAGGGGGTTTCCCCTACAATGAGCAGTTCTTC. As protein: CASSLAFFTGGFPYNEQFF.

The chain's CDR3 is CSAPRSGTFYEQYF. In nucleotides, the CDR3 is TGCAGTGCGCCCCGTAGCGGGACCTTCTACGAGCAGTACTTC. The chain links TRBV20-1 to TRBJ2-7; 8 positions match TRBD2. V shed 6 bases, J shed 3 bases, and the junction held 10 bases outside the gene matches. CDR1 is DFQATT, CDR2 SNEGSKA, per germline (reference sequence). The CDR3 extends over 14 amino acids.

The chain uses TRBV7-2 and TRBJ1-6; the D gene is possibly TRBD1 (5 bases). The CDR3 is 13 amino acids. Looked up from germline, CDR1 is SGHTA and CDR2 is FQGNSA. V was clipped by 10 bases and J by 6 bases, with 13 bases between them. The CDR3 is CATPRDRNSPLHF. CDR3 sequence (DNA): TGTGCCACCCCCAGGGACCGTAATTCACCCCTCCACTTT.

V usage is TRBV10-2 and J usage is TRBJ1-5, with D perhaps matching TRBD1 (5 bases). Germline CDR1 WSHSY, CDR2 SAAADI. The CDR3 is 15 amino acids. Trimming cost V 7 bases and J 2 bases, with 15 bases left between them. CDR3 amino acids: CASMRRGRGNQPQHF. CDR3 in DNA: TGCGCCAGCATGAGGAGGGGACGGGGCAATCAGCCCCAGCATTTT.